This T cell receptor beta chain was sequenced in a study of neurological immune-mediated disorders. This clonotype was detected many times. The ends were cut back, 5 bases at V and 3 bases at J, with 16 bases in the middle. Germline loops: CDR1 MNHEY, CDR2 SVGAGI. The CDR3 sequence is 15 residues long. The unsorted libraries were generated from a total of 2 million PBMCs, which had been stored in RNAlater at -80 C. TCRdb ran MiXCR on the 5' RACE reads and lists one entry per CDR3 protein. Of 65,000 to 70,000 distinct CDR3 sequences listed, about 4% were seen once; the top ten hold approximately 1.3%. The rearrangement links TRBV6-5 to TRBJ1-1; D might be TRBD1 (5 bases). Sequenced: PBMCs. This receptor was taken from a man younger than 45 with multiple sclerosis. CDR3: CASSDPGTRDTEAFF. CDR3 sequence (DNA): TGTGCCAGCAGTGACCCCGGGACGAGGGACACTGAAGCTTTCTTT.